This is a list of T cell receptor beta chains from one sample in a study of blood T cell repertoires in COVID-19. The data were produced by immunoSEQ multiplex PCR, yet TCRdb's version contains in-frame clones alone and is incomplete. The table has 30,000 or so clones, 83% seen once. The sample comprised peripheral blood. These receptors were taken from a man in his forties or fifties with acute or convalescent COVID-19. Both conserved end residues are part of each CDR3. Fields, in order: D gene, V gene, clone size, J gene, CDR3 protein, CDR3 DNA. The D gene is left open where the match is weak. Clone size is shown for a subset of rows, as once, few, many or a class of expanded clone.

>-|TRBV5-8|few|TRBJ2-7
CASSNYYEQYF
TGTGCCAGCAGCAACTACTACGAGCAGTACTTC
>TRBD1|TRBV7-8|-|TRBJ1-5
CASSLGQGTPDSNQPQHF
TGTGCCAGCAGCCTTGGACAGGGAACGCCCGATAGCAATCAGCCCCAGCATTTT
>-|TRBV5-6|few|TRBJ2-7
CASFRGNEQYF
TGTGCCAGCTTCAGGGGAAACGAGCAGTACTTC
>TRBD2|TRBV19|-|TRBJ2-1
CASSSGTSGGSSYNEQFF
TGTGCCAGTAGTTCCGGGACTAGCGGGGGGAGCTCCTACAATGAGCAGTTCTTC
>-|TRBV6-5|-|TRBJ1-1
CASSTQRDTEAFF
TGTGCCAGCAGTACCCAACGGGACACTGAAGCTTTCTTT
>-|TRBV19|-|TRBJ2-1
CASSEPDEQFF
TGTGCCAGTAGTGAGCCCGATGAGCAGTTCTTC
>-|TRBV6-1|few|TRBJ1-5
CASSEFRQGRRQPQHF
TGTGCCAGCAGTGAATTCCGGCAGGGTAGGCGTCAGCCCCAGCATTTT
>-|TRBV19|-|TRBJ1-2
CASSLDRGYGYTF
TGTGCCAGTAGTCTGGACAGAGGATATGGCTACACCTTC
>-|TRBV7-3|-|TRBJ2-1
CASSLTGRGNEQFF
TGTGCCAGCAGCCTTACGGGGAGGGGGAATGAGCAGTTCTTC
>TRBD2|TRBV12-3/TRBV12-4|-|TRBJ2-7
CASSLAASYEQYF
TGTGCCAGCTCACTAGCGGCCTCCTACGAGCAGTACTTC
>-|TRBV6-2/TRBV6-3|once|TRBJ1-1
CASSAGGVEAFF
TGTGCCAGCAGTGCGGGGGGGGTTGAAGCTTTCTTT
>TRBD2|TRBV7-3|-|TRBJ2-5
CASSPLAGRGETQYF
TGTGCCAGCAGCCCGTTAGCGGGGAGGGGCGAGACCCAGTACTTC
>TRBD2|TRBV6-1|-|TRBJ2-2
CASSEVAGGNTGELFF
TGTGCCAGCAGTGAAGTAGCGGGGGGGAACACCGGGGAGCTGTTTTTT
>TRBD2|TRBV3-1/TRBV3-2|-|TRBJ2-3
CASSHGRAQYF
TGTGCCAGCAGCCACGGGAGGGCGCAGTATTTT
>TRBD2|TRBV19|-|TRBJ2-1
CASSIGTSEYNEQFF
TGTGCCAGTAGTATTGGGACTAGCGAGTACAATGAGCAGTTCTTC
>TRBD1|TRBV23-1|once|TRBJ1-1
CASLVGQGARGTEAFF
TGCGCCAGCCTGGTGGGACAGGGGGCGAGAGGGACTGAAGCTTTCTTT
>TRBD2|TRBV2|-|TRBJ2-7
CASIALAGVGEQYF
TGTGCCAGCATTGCACTAGCGGGAGTTGGCGAGCAGTACTTC
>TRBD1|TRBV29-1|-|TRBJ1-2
CSARQGDGYTF
TGCAGCGCCCGACAGGGGGATGGCTACACCTTC
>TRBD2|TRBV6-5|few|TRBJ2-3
CASSSSGDNSDTQYF
TGTGCCAGCAGTTCTAGCGGGGACAACTCAGATACGCAGTATTTT
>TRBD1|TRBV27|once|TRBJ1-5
CASSLSGTGAGWGNQPQHF
TGTGCCAGCAGTTTGTCCGGGACAGGGGCAGGTTGGGGCAATCAGCCCCAGCATTTT
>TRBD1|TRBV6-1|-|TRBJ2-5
CASSETLLQGSQETQYF
TGTGCCAGCAGTGAAACCCTACTACAGGGGTCCCAAGAGACCCAGTACTTC
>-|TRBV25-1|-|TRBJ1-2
CASREEPYGYTF
TGTGCCAGCCGGGAGGAGCCCTATGGCTACACCTTC
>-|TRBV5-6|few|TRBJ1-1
CASSLARDSEAFF
TGTGCCAGCAGCTTGGCCAGGGACTCCGAAGCTTTCTTT
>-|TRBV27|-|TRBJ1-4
CASSFRAPRGEKLFF
TGTGCCAGCAGTTTTCGAGCCCCGAGAGGAGAAAAACTGTTTTTT
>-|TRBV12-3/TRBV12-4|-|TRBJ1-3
CASSFSGNTIYF
TGTGCCAGCAGTTTCTCCGGAAACACCATATATTTT
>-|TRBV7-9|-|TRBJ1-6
CASSPGAPRNSPLHF
TGTGCCAGCAGCCCGGGAGCCCCACGGAATTCACCCCTCCACTTT
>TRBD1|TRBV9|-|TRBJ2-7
CASSTEDRAYEQYF
TGTGCCAGCAGCACCGAGGACAGGGCCTACGAGCAGTACTTC
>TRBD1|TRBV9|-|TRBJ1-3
CASSKTGDSGNTIYF
TGTGCCAGCAGCAAGACAGGGGACTCTGGAAACACCATATATTTT
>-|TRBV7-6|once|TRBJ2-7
CASSSTLAGRVREQYF
TGTGCCAGCAGCTCGACCCTGGCGGGAAGGGTTCGCGAGCAGTACTTC
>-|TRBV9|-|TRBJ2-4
CASSPPQGGNIQYF
TGTGCCAGCAGCCCCCCCCAGGGAGGCAACATTCAGTACTTC
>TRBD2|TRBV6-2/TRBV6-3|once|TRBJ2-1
CASSPLAGFFDSGYNEQFF
TGTGCCAGCAGTCCACTAGCGGGATTTTTTGATTCGGGCTACAATGAGCAGTTCTTC
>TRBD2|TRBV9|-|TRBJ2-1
CASSVELAGTSYNEQFF
TGTGCCAGCAGCGTAGAACTAGCGGGGACGTCCTACAATGAGCAGTTCTTC
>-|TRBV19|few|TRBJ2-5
CASNQGEETQYF
TGTGCCAGTAACCAGGGCGAGGAGACCCAGTACTTC
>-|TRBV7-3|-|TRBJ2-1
CASSWGLISSYNEQFF
TGTGCCAGCAGTTGGGGGCTGATTAGCTCCTACAATGAGCAGTTCTTC